Listed below are T cell receptor beta chains from one sample, sequenced in a study of blood T cell repertoires in COVID-19. Generated by immunoSEQ multiplex PCR, the TCRdb table keeps only in-frame clones and is missing some. The table shows nearly 50,000 clones, with 86% occurring only once. Sequencing input: peripheral blood. The source is a man aged 40-49 years with active COVID-19. CDR3s include the opening cysteine and the closing phenylalanine or tryptophan. Fields, in order: D gene, clone size, J gene, V gene, CDR3 DNA, CDR3 protein. D genes are given only for firm matches. A row's size may be missing; if present it is once, few, many or a size class.

>TRBD2|NA|TRBJ2-3|TRBV4-1
TGCGCCAGCAGCCAGGGAGCGGGGGCCTCCGGAAATACGCAGTATTTT
CASSQGAGASGNTQYF
>NA|once|TRBJ1-1|TRBV4-2
TGTGCCAGCAGCCAAGGGCCGGTAGAGGGTGAAGCTTTCTTT
CASSQGPVEGEAFF
>TRBD1|NA|TRBJ2-7|TRBV7-6
TGTGCCAGCAGCGAGGGACAGGGGGCAGGCTCCTACGAGCAGTACTTC
CASSEGQGAGSYEQYF
>NA|NA|TRBJ2-1|TRBV28
TGTGCCAGCAGTTTCCCCACGACTAGGGATGAGCAGTTCTTC
CASSFPTTRDEQFF
>TRBD1|once|TRBJ1-3|TRBV3-1/TRBV3-2
TGTGCCAGCAGCTCCTGGGACAGGGCGGGAAACACCATATATTTT
CASSSWDRAGNTIYF
>NA|NA|TRBJ1-1|TRBV7-3
TGTGCCAGCAGAAGAACGGTGAACACTGAAGCTTTCTTT
CASRRTVNTEAFF
>NA|NA|TRBJ2-1|TRBV5-1
TGCGCCAGCAGCTTCGAGGGCCCTAGCTCCTACAATGAGCAGTTCTTC
CASSFEGPSSYNEQFF
>NA|NA|TRBJ1-5|TRBV6-5
TGTGCCAGCAGTTTACGGGGGAATCAGCCCCAGCATTTT
CASSLRGNQPQHF
>NA|NA|TRBJ1-2|TRBV21-1
TGTGCCAGCAGCAAAGTGCGGCAGGGGGCGCGTTCAGCCTATGGCTACACCTTC
CASSKVRQGARSAYGYTF
>NA|NA|TRBJ2-7|TRBV21-1
TGTGCCAGCAGCAAAGAGGGGGCGGGAGGGCCGTCTGAGCAGTACTTC
CASSKEGAGGPSEQYF
>NA|NA|TRBJ2-5|TRBV5-1
TGCGCCAGCAGCTTGGCCCAGGGGGAGACCCAGTACTTC
CASSLAQGETQYF
>NA|NA|TRBJ2-7|TRBV15
TGTGCCACCAGCAGAGATTCCGAGACTAGTCGAGAGCAGTACTTC
CATSRDSETSREQYF
>TRBD1|few|TRBJ1-4|TRBV4-2
TGTGCCAGCAGCCAAGAGAGGGGGACAGGGGTTGAAAAACTGTTTTTT
CASSQERGTGVEKLFF
>NA|NA|TRBJ1-1|TRBV6-5
TGTGCCAGCAGTTACTCGATTGGGTCAGCGGCGGAGGCTTTCTTT
CASSYSIGSAAEAFF
>NA|NA|TRBJ1-1|TRBV5-1
TGCGCCAGCAGTATTGGCCAGGAATCTGAAGCTTTCTTT
CASSIGQESEAFF
>NA|NA|TRBJ2-7|TRBV27
TGTGCCAGCTGGAAGGACAATATCTACGAGCAGTACTTC
CASWKDNIYEQYF
>NA|NA|TRBJ1-1|TRBV11-1
TGTGCCAGCAGGAGACGGGAGAACACTGAAGCTTTCTTT
CASRRRENTEAFF
>TRBD1|NA|TRBJ2-5|TRBV2
TGTGCCAGCAGTGAGGACAGGGGGGTCGGAGAGACCCAGTACTTC
CASSEDRGVGETQYF
>TRBD1|NA|TRBJ1-4|TRBV11-1
TGTGCCAGCAGCCGCGCCGACAGGGTGATTGAAAAACTGTTTTTT
CASSRADRVIEKLFF
>TRBD1|NA|TRBJ2-3|TRBV27
TGTGCCAGCAGTGAGACAGGGCGACGCACAGATACGCAGTATTTT
CASSETGRRTDTQYF
>TRBD1|NA|TRBJ2-7|TRBV7-9
TGTGCCAGCAGCTTAGGTATGGGACAGGGAGTTTACGAGCAGTACTTC
CASSLGMGQGVYEQYF